One sample yielded the 23 T cell receptor beta chains listed below, sequenced in a study of somatic mutations in cytotoxic T cells in rheumatoid arthritis. Sequencing was performed with immunoSEQ multiplex PCR; in TCRdb, only in-frame clones are kept and a portion is missing. The table lists about 18,000 clones, less than 85% of them singletons. Sample: CD8+ T cells sorted from blood. The receptor source for this set is a woman aged 60-70 years in good health.

The chain recombines TRBV19 with TRBJ2-1; D possibly uses TRBD1 or TRBD2 (5 bases each). This CDR3 has 17 amino acids. The ends were cut back, 9 bases at V and 5 bases at J, with 26 bases in the middle. Germline V gives CDR1 LNHDA, CDR2 SQIVND (reference sequence). The CDR3 reads CASYGQGPNNPHNEQFF. CDR3 sequence (DNA): TGTGCCAGCTATGGCCAGGGACCGAACAATCCTCACAATGAGCAGTTCTTC.

This clone was seen a few times. The chain employs TRBV7-9 and TRBJ2-7; 9 bases agree with TRBD1. Per the germline V gene, CDR1 is SEHNR and CDR2 is FQNEAQ (reference sequence). The V segment lost 5 bases and the J segment 1 base; nucleotides outside the gene matches: 6. The CDR3 sequence is 15 residues long. CDR3 in DNA: TGTGCCAGCAGCGACGGGGACAGGGAGTCCTACGAGCAGTACTTC. The encoded protein is CASSDGDRESYEQYF.

The chain is built from TRBV6-1 and TRBJ1-1; 9 bases are a match to TRBD1. The germline V gene encodes CDR1 MNHNS and CDR2 SASEGT. The CDR3 has 15 amino acids. Losses at the gene ends were 6 bases for V and 3 bases for J; bases not matched to a gene: 8. CDR3 DNA: TGTGCCAGCAGGGGGGACAGGGCTGACGACACTGAAGCTTTCTTT. As protein: CASRGDRADDTEAFF.

The rearrangement joins TRBV27 to TRBJ2-1; maybe TRBD2 (6 bases). The germline CDR1 and CDR2 sequences are MNHEY and SMNVEV (reference sequence). This CDR3 is 14 amino acids long. Trimming removed 3 bases at V and 6 bases at J, with 12 bases between. The CDR3 loop is CASSFRERFNEQFF. CDR3 DNA sequence: TGTGCCAGCAGTTTCCGGGAGAGGTTCAATGAGCAGTTCTTC.

This chain connects TRBV19 to TRBJ1-2; TRBD1 agrees at 8 bases. The V segment lost 3 bases and the J segment 4 bases; nucleotides outside the gene matches: 13. Germline assignment: CDR1 LNHDA and CDR2 SQIVND (reference sequence). This CDR3 comprises 17 residues. The CDR3 sequence is CASSIGGETGGTYGYTF. The DNA for the CDR3 is TGTGCCAGTAGTATTGGGGGAGAAACAGGGGGAACCTATGGCTACACCTTC.

The chain combines TRBV5-4 with TRBJ1-2, with 10 bases matching TRBD1. CDR1 is SGHNT, CDR2 YYREEE, per germline (reference sequence). V was clipped by 3 bases and J by 0 bases; unmatched bases: 8. CDR3 length: 17 residues. The CDR3 DNA reads TGTGCCAGCAGCTCTGAGACAGGGGGCCCGGCTAACTATGGCTACACCTTC. This sequence encodes CASSSETGGPANYGYTF.

Here the CDR3 reads CASSQADYEQFF. CDR3 DNA sequence: TGTGCCAGCAGCCAAGCCGATTATGAGCAGTTCTTC. The chain is built from TRBV4-2 and TRBJ2-1; D not certain. This CDR3 has 12 amino acids. Germline lookup yields CDR1 LGHNA and CDR2 YNFKEQ. The V end lost 1 base, the J end lost 8 bases, and 6 bases lay between the germline ends.

A few counts support this clone. This chain connects TRBV25-1 to TRBJ2-1; 11 bases align to TRBD2. The V gene's germline CDR1 is MGHDK and CDR2 SYGVNS. Trimming cost V 6 bases and J 4 bases; bases outside gene matches: 11. The CDR3 has 17 amino acids. The CDR3 region is CASRGPRSGRAYNEQFF. The CDR3 region has the DNA TGTGCCAGCAGGGGCCCCCGTAGCGGGAGGGCGTACAATGAGCAGTTCTTC.

The V gene is TRBV7-6, the J gene TRBJ1-4; no clear D. Trimming shortened V by 1 base and J by 4 bases, and 7 bases separated the two germline ends. This CDR3 region has 14 residues. CDR1 and CDR2 from the germline V gene are SGHVS and FNYEAQ. The CDR3 nucleotides are TGTGCCAGCAGCTTAGACGTTATTAATGAAAAACTGTTTTTT. Translating it yields CASSLDVINEKLFF.

J is TRBJ2-1 and V is TRBV7-9; tentative D call: TRBD2 (6 bases). The germline CDR1 and CDR2 sequences are SEHNR and FQNEAQ (reference sequence). The CDR3 runs 16 residues. Trimming pared 5 bases from V and 0 bases from J, leaving 14 bases between. CDR3 loop: CASSPRDSLSYNEQFF. CDR3 sequence (DNA): TGTGCCAGCAGCCCCCGGGACTCGCTCTCCTACAATGAGCAGTTCTTC.

This chain joins TRBV5-5 and TRBJ2-7; D tentatively reads TRBD1 or TRBD2 (6 bases each). V lost 1 base and J lost 0, with 11 bases in between. This CDR3 region has 15 residues. Germline CDR1 and CDR2: SGHKS and YYEKEE (reference sequence). CDR3 in DNA: TGTGCCAGCAGCTTGCCGGGGGCCCCCTCCTACGAGCAGTACTTC. It translates to CASSLPGAPSYEQYF.

The table lists this clone with a few counts. The rearrangement joins TRBV6-1 to TRBJ2-7; tentative D call: TRBD1 (5 bases). V was trimmed by 3 bases and J by 5 bases, leaving 17 bases between them. Germline-derived CDR1 and CDR2 are MNHNS and SASEGT. This CDR3 contains 15 residues. The CDR3 region has the DNA TGTGCCAGCAGTGAGAGCCCGGCAGGGCCCCACGAGCAGTACTTC. It encodes CASSESPAGPHEQYF.

V usage is TRBV5-4 and J usage is TRBJ1-2; D might be TRBD1 (6 bases). This CDR3 spans 19 amino acids. V lost 3 bases to trimming and J lost 0 bases, with 24 bases between them. Germline V gene sequence: CDR1 SGHNT, CDR2 YYREEE (reference sequence). The CDR3 loop reads CASSSPWVDPDRANYGYTF. Here the CDR3 DNA reads TGTGCCAGCAGCTCCCCTTGGGTGGATCCGGACAGAGCTAACTATGGCTACACCTTC.

The chain combines TRBV11-2 with TRBJ2-5; D is undetermined. The germline V gene encodes CDR1 SGHAT and CDR2 FQNNGV. V lost 3 bases to trimming and J lost 2 bases, with 13 bases between them. The CDR3 consists of 15 residues. As DNA, the CDR3 is TGTGCCAGCAGCTTTTGGGCAGCTCAACAAGAGACCCAGTACTTC. It is translated as CASSFWAAQQETQYF.

V is TRBV10-1 and J is TRBJ2-2; TRBD2 aligns across 13 bases. CDR1 is WNHNN, CDR2 SYGVQD, per germline (reference sequence). There are 15 residues in the CDR3. V was clipped by 4 bases and J by 5 bases; unmatched bases: 1. The CDR3 is CASSGGLAGTGELFF. The CDR3, as DNA: TGCGCCAGCAGTGGGGGACTAGCGGGGACCGGGGAGCTGTTTTTT.

The chain employs TRBV2 and TRBJ2-7; D is unclear. CDR3 length: 16 amino acids. The germline CDR1 and CDR2 sequences are SNHLY and FYNNEI. V was pared by 6 bases and J by 2 bases, with 20 bases between. This CDR3 reads CASSPSPASLTYEQYF. The CDR3 bases are TGTGCCAGCAGCCCCTCCCCGGCTAGTCTCACCTACGAGCAGTACTTC.

J is TRBJ1-1 and V is TRBV7-2; D ambiguous. CDR1 SGHTA and CDR2 FQGNSA come from the germline V gene. The ends were cut back, 4 bases at V and 3 bases at J, with 6 bases in the middle. The CDR3 sequence is 12 residues long. Written as DNA, the CDR3 is TGTGCCAGCAGCTCCACGTACACTGAAGCTTTCTTT. This gives the protein CASSSTYTEAFF. Full variable domain (remainder filled in from reference TRBV7-2 and TRBJ1-1): GAGVSQSPSNKVTEKGKDVELRCDPISGHTALYWYRQSLGQGLEFLIYFQGNSAPDKSGLPSDRFSAERTGGSVSTLTIQRTQQEDSAVYLCASSSTYTEAFFGQGTRLTVV.

V is TRBV19 and J is TRBJ2-7; 13 bases agree with TRBD2. Germline trimming cut 4 bases from V and 1 base from J; bases unmatched to any gene: 1. Germline V gene data show CDR1 as LNHDA and CDR2 as SQIVND (reference sequence). This CDR3 has 15 residues. The CDR3 bases are TGTGCCAGTAGTAAGGGACTAGCGGGATCCTACGAGCAGTACTTC. Translating gives CASSKGLAGSYEQYF.

The chain uses TRBV7-2 and TRBJ2-1, with D unresolved. Germline V gives CDR1 SGHTA, CDR2 FQGNSA. This CDR3 spans 12 amino acids. Trimming cost V 6 bases and J 7 bases, with 10 bases left between them. The CDR3 protein is CASSEPVNEQFF. CDR3 bases: TGTGCCAGCAGTGAGCCTGTTAATGAGCAGTTCTTC.

This clone was observed a few times. The V gene is TRBV10-2, the J gene TRBJ1-6; the match to TRBD1 covers 9 bases. The V gene end was trimmed by 6 bases and the J gene end by 6 bases; junction bases not matched to a gene: 9. In germline, CDR1 is WSHSY, CDR2 SAAADI. The CDR3 extends over 16 amino acids. The CDR3 loop is CASSRDRENLNSPLHF. The DNA of the CDR3 is TGCGCCAGCAGCAGGGACAGGGAAAACCTTAATTCACCCCTCCACTTT.

The chain uses TRBV14 and TRBJ2-2; 10 bases are a match to TRBD1. CDR3 length: 17 residues. Germline assignment: CDR1 SGHDN and CDR2 FVKESK. Losses at the gene ends were 4 bases for V and 2 bases for J; bases not matched to a gene: 7. CDR3 coding DNA: TGTGCCAGCAGCCGAACGACAGGGGGCATTAACACCGGGGAGCTGTTTTTT. This encodes CASSRTTGGINTGELFF.

This clone showed up just a few times. V gene TRBV2 combines with J gene TRBJ2-7, with D possibly being TRBD2 (5 bases). Germline CDR1 SNHLY, CDR2 FYNNEI. Trimming left V 3 bases short and J 3 bases short, with 12 bases between. The length of the CDR3 is 14 residues. The CDR3 spells CASSDSGRLYEQYF. DNA for the CDR3: TGTGCCAGCAGTGACAGCGGCCGACTCTACGAGCAGTACTTC.

The V call is TRBV2, the J call TRBJ2-7; D not resolved. This CDR3 region has 15 residues. Germline values: CDR1 SNHLY, CDR2 FYNNEI. V was trimmed by 3 bases and J by 3 bases, leaving 15 bases between them. CDR3 protein: CASSDPAAVFYEQYF. The CDR3 bases are TGTGCCAGCAGTGACCCGGCCGCGGTTTTCTACGAGCAGTACTTC.